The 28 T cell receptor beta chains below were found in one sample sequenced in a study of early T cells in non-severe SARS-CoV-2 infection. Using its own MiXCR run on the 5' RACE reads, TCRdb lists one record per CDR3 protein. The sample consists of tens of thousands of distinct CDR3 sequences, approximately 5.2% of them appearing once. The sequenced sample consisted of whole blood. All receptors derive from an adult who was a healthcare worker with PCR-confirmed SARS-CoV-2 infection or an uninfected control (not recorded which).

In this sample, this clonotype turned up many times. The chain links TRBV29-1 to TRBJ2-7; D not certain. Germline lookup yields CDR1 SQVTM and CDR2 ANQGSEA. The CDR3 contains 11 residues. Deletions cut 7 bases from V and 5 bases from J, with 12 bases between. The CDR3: CSAHGVDEQYF. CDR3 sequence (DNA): TGCAGCGCACATGGGGTTGACGAGCAGTACTTC.

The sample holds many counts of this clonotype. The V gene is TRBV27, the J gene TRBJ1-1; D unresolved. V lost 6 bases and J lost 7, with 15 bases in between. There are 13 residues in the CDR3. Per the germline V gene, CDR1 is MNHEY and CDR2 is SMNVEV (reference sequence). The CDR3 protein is CASRPLREHEAFF. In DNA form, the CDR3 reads TGTGCCAGCAGGCCCCTGAGGGAACATGAAGCTTTCTTT.

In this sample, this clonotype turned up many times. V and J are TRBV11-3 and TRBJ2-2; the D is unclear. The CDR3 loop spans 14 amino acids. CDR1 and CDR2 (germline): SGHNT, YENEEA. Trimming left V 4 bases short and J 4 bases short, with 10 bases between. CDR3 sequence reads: CASSSSTATGELFF. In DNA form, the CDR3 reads TGTGCCAGCAGCTCCTCAACAGCCACCGGGGAGCTGTTTTTT.

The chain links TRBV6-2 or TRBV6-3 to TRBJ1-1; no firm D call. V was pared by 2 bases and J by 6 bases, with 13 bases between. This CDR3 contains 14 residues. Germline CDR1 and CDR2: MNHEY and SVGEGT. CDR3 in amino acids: CASSYGRLKAEAFF. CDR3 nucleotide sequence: TGTGCCAGCAGTTACGGGAGACTGAAGGCTGAAGCTTTCTTT.

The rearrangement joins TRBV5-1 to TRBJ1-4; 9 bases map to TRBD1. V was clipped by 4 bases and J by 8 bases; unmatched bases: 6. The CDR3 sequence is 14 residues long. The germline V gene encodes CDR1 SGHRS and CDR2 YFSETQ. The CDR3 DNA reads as TGCGCCAGCAGCCCGGGACAGGGAAGCGAAAAACTGTTTTTT. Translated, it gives CASSPGQGSEKLFF.

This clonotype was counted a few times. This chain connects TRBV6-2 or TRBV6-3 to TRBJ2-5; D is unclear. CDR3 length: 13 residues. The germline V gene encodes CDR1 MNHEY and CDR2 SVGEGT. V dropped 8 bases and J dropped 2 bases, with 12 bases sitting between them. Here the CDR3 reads CASSRTYQETQYF. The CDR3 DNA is TGTGCCAGCTCTCGGACGTATCAAGAGACCCAGTACTTC.

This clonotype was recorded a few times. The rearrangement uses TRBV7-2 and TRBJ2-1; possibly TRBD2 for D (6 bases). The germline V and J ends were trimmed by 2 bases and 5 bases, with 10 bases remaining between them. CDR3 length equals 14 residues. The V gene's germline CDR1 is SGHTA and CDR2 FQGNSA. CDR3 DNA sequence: TGTGCCAGCAGCTTAAGGAGGGATCACAATGAGCAGTTCTTC. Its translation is CASSLRRDHNEQFF.

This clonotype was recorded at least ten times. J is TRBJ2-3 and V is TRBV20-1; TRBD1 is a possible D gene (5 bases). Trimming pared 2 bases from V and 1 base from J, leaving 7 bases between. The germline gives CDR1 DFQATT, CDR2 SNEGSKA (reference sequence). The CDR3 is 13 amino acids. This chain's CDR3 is CSARQGGTDTQYF. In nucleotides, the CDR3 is TGCAGTGCTAGACAGGGTGGCACAGATACGCAGTATTTT.

CDR3 nucleotides: TGTGCCAGCAGTTTAATGGCAGGGGGAGGCTATGGCTACACCTTC. Translation: CASSLMAGGGYGYTF. The chain joins TRBV27 to TRBJ1-2, with 7 bases lining up with TRBD1. CDR1 and CDR2 from the germline V gene are MNHEY and SMNVEV (reference sequence). The junction had 7 bases not matched to a gene; V was cut back by 2 bases and J by 4 bases. There are 15 residues in the CDR3.

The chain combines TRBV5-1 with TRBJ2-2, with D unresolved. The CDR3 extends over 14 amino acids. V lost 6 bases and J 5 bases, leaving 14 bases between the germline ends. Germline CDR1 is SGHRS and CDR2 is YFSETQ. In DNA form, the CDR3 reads TGCGCCAGCATGTCCACAGCTGGAACCGGGGAGCTGTTTTTT. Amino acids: CASMSTAGTGELFF.

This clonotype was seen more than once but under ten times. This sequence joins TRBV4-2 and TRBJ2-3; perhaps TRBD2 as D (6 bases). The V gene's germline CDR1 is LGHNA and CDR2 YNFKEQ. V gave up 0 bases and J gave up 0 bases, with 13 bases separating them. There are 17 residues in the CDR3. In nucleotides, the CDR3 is TGTGCCAGCAGCCAAGAAAGAGGGAGGAGTAGCACAGATACGCAGTATTTT. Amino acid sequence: CASSQERGRSSTDTQYF.

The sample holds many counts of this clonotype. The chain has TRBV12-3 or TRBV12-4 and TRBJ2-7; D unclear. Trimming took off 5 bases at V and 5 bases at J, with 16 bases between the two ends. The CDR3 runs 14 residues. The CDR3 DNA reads TGTGCCAGCAGTGAACGGTACGGCGCGAACGAGCAGTACTTC. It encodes CASSERYGANEQYF.

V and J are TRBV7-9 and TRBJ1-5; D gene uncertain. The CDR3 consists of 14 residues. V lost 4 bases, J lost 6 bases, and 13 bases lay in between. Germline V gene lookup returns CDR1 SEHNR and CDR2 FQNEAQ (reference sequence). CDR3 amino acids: CASSSDTGFQPQHF. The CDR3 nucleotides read TGTGCCAGCAGCTCCGACACGGGGTTTCAGCCCCAGCATTTT.

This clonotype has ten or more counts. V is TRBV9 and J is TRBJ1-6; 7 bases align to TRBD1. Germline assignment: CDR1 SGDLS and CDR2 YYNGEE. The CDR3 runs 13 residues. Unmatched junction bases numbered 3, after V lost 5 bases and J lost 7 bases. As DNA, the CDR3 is TGTGCCAGCAGTGCGACAGGGAATTCACCCCTCCACTTT. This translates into CASSATGNSPLHF.

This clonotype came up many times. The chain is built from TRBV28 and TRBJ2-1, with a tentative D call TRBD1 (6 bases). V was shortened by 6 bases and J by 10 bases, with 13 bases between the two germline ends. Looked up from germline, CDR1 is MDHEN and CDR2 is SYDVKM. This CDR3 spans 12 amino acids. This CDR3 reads CASSTTGSEQFF. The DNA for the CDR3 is TGTGCCAGCAGCACAACAGGGAGCGAGCAGTTCTTC.

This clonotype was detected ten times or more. The CDR3, as DNA: TGTGCCAGTAGTTTTGCGACCAACTATGGCTACACCTTC. It is translated as CASSFATNYGYTF. V and J are TRBV19 and TRBJ1-2; D unresolved. V was trimmed by 5 bases and J by 2 bases, leaving 9 bases between them. The CDR3 is 13 residues long. Germline assignment: CDR1 LNHDA and CDR2 SQIVND (reference sequence).

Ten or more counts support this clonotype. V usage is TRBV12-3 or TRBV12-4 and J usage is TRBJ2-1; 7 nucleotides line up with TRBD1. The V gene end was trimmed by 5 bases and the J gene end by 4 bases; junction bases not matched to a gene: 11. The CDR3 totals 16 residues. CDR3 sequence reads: CASSLRQGRLYNEQFF. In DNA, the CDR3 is TGTGCCAGCAGTCTAAGACAGGGCCGATTATACAATGAGCAGTTCTTC.

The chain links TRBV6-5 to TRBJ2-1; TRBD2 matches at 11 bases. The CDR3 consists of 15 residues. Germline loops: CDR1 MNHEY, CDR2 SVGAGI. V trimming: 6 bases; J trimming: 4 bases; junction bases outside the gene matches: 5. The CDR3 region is CASRQGLAEYNEQFF. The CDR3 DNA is TGTGCCAGCAGGCAGGGACTAGCGGAATACAATGAGCAGTTCTTC.

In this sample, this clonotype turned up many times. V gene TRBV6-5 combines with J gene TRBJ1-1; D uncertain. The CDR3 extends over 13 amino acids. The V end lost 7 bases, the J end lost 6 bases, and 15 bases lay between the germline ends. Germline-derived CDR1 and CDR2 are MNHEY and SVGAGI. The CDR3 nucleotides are TGTGCCAGCAATTTACAAATCGGTGCTGAAGCTTTCTTT. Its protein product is CASNLQIGAEAFF.

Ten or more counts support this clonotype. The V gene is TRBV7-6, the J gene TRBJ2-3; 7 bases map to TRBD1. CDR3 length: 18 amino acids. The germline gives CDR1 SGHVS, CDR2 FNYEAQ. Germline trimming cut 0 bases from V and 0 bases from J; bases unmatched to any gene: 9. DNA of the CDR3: TGTGCCAGCAGCTTAGCGGACCCGGGACAGATTAGCACAGATACGCAGTATTTT. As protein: CASSLADPGQISTDTQYF.

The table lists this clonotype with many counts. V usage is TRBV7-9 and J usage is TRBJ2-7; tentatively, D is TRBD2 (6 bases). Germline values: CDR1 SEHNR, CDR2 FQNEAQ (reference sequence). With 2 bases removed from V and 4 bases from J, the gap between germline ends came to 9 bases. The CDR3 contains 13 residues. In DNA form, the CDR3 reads TGTGCCAGCAGCTTACGCGGGGAATACGAGCAGTACTTC. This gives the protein CASSLRGEYEQYF.

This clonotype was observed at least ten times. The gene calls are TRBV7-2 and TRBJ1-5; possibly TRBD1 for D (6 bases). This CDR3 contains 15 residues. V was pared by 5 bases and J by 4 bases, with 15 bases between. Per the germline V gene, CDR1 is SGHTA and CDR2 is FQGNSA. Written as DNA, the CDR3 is TGTGCCAGCAGCACACAGGGAGGAAGGAATCAGCCCCAGCATTTT. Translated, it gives CASSTQGGRNQPQHF. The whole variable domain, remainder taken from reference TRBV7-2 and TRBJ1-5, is GAGVSQSPSNKVTEKGKDVELRCDPISGHTALYWYRQSLGQGLEFLIYFQGNSAPDKSGLPSDRFSAERTGGSVSTLTIQRTQQEDSAVYLCASSTQGGRNQPQHFGDGTRLSIL.

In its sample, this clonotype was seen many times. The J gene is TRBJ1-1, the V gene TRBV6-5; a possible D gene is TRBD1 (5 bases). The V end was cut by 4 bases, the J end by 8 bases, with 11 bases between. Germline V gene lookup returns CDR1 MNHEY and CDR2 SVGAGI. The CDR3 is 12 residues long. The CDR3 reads CASSSTVFEAFF. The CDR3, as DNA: TGTGCCAGCAGTTCGACAGTATTCGAAGCTTTCTTT.

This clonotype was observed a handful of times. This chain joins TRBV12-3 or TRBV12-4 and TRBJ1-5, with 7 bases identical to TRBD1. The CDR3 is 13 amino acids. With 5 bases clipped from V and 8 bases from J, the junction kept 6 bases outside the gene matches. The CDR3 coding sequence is TGTGCCAGCAGTAACAGGGGCCTTGAGCCCCAGCATTTT. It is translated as CASSNRGLEPQHF.

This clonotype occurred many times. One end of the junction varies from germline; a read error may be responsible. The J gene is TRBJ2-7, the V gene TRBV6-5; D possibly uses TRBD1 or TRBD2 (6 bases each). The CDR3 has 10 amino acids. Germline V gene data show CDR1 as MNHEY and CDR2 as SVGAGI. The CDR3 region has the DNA TGTGCCAGCAGGCTAACAGAGGGGGGCTTC. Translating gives CASRLTEGGF.

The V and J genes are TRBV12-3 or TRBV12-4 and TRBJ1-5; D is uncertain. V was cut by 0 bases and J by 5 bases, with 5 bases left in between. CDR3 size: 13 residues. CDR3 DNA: TGTGCCAGCAGTTTAGCGCTGGATCAGCCCCAGCATTTT. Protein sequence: CASSLALDQPQHF.

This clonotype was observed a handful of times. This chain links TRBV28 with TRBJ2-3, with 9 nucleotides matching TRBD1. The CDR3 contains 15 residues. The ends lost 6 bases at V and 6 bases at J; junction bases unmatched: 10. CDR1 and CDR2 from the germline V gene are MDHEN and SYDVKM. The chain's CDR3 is CASSLPGQGTDTQYF. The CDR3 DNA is TGTGCCAGCAGCCTTCCGGGACAGGGAACGGATACGCAGTATTTT.

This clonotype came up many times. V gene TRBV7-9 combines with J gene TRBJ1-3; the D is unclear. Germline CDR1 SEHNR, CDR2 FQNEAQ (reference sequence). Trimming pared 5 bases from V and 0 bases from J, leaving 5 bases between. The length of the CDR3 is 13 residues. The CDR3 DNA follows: TGTGCCAGCAGCCTAAACTCTGGAAACACCATATATTTT. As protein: CASSLNSGNTIYF.